Described below is a single TCR beta chain sequence and its context. Clones were sequenced by immunoSEQ multiplex PCR, and TCRdb holds only the in-frame ones, with some missing. This table holds about 1 million clones, roughly 80% found once. This CDR3 has 15 residues. After removal of 4 bases from V and 4 bases from J, the junction contained 7 bases not matched to a gene. Germline V CDR1 and CDR2: MGHRA, YSYEKL. The data were taken from a study of shared clonotypes between healthy human individuals. The chain is built from TRBV4-1 and TRBJ1-2, with 9 positions matching TRBD1. The source material was memory CD4+ T cells sorted from blood. The subset is: CD45RA-negative fraction. The receptor was derived from a man aged 18 to 29 in good health. The CDR3 loop is CASSPGQGKVYGYTF. In DNA, the CDR3 is TGCGCCAGCAGCCCCGGACAGGGGAAAGTCTATGGCTACACCTTC.